This T cell receptor (beta chain) is drawn from a study of T cells in Graves' hyperthyroidism and ophthalmopathy. Turning to the study itself: Before any treatment, at initial diagnosis, peripheral blood was collected.

Researchers amplified the TCR beta CDR3 regions from RNA transcripts. The TCR CDR3 first-round RT-PCR relied on the HTBI primer set. TCRdb re-analysed the multiplex PCR reads in MiXCR, keeping a single row per CDR3 protein. This table holds about 400,000 distinct CDR3 sequences, more than 12% found once. Diagnostic decisions used clinical symptoms, serum thyroxine and TRAb, thyroid ultrasound and orbital computed tomography. There are 14 residues in the CDR3. V dropped 1 base and J dropped 9 bases, with 13 bases sitting between them. The germline gives CDR1 SGHTA, CDR2 FQGTGA. At least ten counts were recorded for this clonotype.

The chain couples TRBV7-3 to TRBJ2-1; D is unresolved. Source material: blood. The sequence came from a man in his fifties or sixties with Graves' ophthalmopathy. This chain's CDR3 is CASSLSREVGEQFF. Here the CDR3 DNA reads TGTGCCAGCAGCTTAAGTAGGGAAGTGGGTGAGCAGTTCTTC.